This T cell receptor beta chain was retrieved from a study of identical twins. Findings and limits, study-wide: Whereas memory repertoires showed no such difference, abundant cord blood beta clonotypes carried fewer insertions. The study found weaker excess twin sharing in beta out-of-frame sequences. The models systematically underestimated how much out-of-frame TCR alpha was shared in monozygotic twins.

Comment on this clonotype: Its matching antigen is unknown.

TCRdb analysed the 5' RACE reads with MiXCR anew, one entry per CDR3 protein. In the table there are about 1.7 million distinct CDR3 sequences, roughly a third of which are singletons. After removal of 6 bases from V and 3 bases from J, the junction contained 7 bases not matched to a gene. CDR1 DFQATT and CDR2 SNEGSKA come from the germline V gene (reference sequence). This CDR3 comprises 14 residues. The chain carries TRBV20-1 and TRBJ2-7; 11 bases fit TRBD2. The sample taken for sequencing was cord blood. This receptor was identified in a newborn girl in good health. CDR3 in amino acids: CSATTSGDNYEQYF. For the CDR3, the DNA is TGCAGTGCCACGACTAGCGGGGATAACTACGAGCAGTACTTC.